The sequence of this TCR beta chain was determined in a study of OX40 agonist ivuxolimab in advanced cancers. The CDR3 is 17 amino acids. The V gene's germline CDR1 is LGHNA and CDR2 YNFKEQ. V was clipped by 3 bases and J by 1 base, with 18 bases between them. Repertoires were generated with immunoSEQ multiplex PCR, while TCRdb's copy carries only in-frame clones and drops some. The table has some 140,000 clones, roughly 91% seen once. This sequence was found in an adult with an advanced solid tumor such as melanoma, head and neck, liver or kidney cancer. Material: CD4+ or CD8+ T cells sorted from blood, obtained in a trial of the OX40 agonist ivuxolimab. The chain links TRBV4-2 to TRBJ1-1, with a possible D match to TRBD1 (5 bases). CDR3 protein: CASSHSGARRTNTEAFF. The CDR3 coding sequence is TGTGCCAGCAGCCACAGTGGGGCTCGGCGGACGAACACTGAAGCTTTCTTT.